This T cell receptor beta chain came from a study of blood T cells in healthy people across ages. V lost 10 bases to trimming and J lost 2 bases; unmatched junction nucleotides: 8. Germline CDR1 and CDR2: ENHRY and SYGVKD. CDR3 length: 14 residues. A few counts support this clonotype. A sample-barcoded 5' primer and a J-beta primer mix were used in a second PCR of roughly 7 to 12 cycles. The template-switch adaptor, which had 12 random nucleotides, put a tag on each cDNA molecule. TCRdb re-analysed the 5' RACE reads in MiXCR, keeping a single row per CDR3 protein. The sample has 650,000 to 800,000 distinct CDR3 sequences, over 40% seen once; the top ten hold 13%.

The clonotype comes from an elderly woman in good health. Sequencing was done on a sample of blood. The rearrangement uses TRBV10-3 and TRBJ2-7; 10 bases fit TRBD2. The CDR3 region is CATLAGTSAYEQYF. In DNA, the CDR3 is TGTGCCACCCTAGCCGGGACTAGCGCCTACGAGCAGTACTTC.